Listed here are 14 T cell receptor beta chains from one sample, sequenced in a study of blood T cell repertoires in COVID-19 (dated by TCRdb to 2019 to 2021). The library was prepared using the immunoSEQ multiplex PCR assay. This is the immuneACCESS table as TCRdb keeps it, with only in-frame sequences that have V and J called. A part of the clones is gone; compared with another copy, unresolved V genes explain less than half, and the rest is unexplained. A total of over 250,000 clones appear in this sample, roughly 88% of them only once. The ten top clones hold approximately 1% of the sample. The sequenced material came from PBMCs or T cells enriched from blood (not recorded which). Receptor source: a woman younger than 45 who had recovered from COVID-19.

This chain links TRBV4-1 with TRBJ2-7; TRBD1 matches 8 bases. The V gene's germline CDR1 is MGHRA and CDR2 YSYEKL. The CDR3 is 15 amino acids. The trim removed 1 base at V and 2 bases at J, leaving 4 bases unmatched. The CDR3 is CASSQGTGSPYEQYF. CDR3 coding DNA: TGCGCCAGCAGCCAAGGGACAGGGAGCCCCTACGAGCAGTACTTC.

DNA of the CDR3: TGCGCCAGCAGCCCCCGACAGGGGGCCGTCGGGGAGCTGTTTTTT. It yields the protein CASSPRQGAVGELFF. This chain links TRBV5-1 with TRBJ2-2; 10 bases align to TRBD1. Losses at the gene ends were 4 bases for V and 7 bases for J; bases not matched to a gene: 7. The CDR3 length is 15 residues. Germline V gene sequence: CDR1 SGHRS, CDR2 YFSETQ.

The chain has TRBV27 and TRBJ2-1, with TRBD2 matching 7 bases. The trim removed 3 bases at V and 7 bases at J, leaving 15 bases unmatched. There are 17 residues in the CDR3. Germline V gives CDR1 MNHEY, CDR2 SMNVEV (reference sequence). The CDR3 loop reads CASSFVGGRSLINEQFF. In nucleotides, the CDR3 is TGTGCCAGCAGTTTTGTGGGAGGGCGATCTCTTATAAATGAGCAGTTCTTC.

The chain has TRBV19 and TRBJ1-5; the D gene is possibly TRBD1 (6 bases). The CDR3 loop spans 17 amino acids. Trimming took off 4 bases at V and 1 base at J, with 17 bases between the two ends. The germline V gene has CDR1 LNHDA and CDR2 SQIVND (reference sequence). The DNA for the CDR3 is TGTGCCAGTAGTACCCAATCGCCGGGGGGCAGCAATCAGCCCCAGCATTTT. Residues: CASSTQSPGGSNQPQHF.

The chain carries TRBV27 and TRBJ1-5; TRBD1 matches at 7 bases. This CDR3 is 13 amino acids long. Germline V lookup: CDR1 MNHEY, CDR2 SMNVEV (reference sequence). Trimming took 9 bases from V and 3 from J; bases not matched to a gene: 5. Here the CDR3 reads CARWTGHNQPQHF. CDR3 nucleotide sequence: TGTGCCAGGTGGACAGGCCACAATCAGCCCCAGCATTTT.

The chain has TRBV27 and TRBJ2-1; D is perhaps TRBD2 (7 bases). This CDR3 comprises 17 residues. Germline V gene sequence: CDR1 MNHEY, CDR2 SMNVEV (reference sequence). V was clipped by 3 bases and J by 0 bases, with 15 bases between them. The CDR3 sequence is CASSLGGGPSSYNEQFF. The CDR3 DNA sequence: TGTGCCAGCAGTTTGGGCGGGGGCCCCAGCTCCTACAATGAGCAGTTCTTC.

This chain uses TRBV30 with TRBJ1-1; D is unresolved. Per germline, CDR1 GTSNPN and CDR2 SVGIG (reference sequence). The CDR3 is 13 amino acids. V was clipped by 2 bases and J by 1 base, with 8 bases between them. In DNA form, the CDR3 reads TGTGCCTGGAGTTGGTACGGGAACACTGAAGCTTTCTTT. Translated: CAWSWYGNTEAFF.

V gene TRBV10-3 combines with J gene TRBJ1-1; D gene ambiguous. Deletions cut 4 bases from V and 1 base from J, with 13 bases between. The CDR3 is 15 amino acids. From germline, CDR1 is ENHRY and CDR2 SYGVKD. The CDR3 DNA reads TGTGCCATCAGTGTAGACGACAACCGGAACACTGAAGCTTTCTTT. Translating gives CAISVDDNRNTEAFF.

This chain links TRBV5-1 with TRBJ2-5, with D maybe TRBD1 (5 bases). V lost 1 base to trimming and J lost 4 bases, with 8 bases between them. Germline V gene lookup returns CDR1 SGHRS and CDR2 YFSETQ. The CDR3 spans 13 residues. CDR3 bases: TGCGCCAGCAGCTTGAGGCAGGGAGAGACCCAGTACTTC. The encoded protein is CASSLRQGETQYF.

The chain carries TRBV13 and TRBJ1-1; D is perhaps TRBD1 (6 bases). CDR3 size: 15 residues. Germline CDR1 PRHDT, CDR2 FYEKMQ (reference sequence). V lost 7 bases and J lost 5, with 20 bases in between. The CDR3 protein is CASTTPRQAGTEAFF. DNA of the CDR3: TGTGCCAGCACCACCCCCCGACAGGCTGGAACTGAAGCTTTCTTT.

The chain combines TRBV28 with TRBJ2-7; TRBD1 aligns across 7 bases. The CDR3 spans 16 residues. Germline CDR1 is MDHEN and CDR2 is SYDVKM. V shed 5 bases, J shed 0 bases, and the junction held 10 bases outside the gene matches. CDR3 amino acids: CASSLLRQGISYEQYF. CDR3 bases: TGTGCCAGCAGTCTCCTACGACAGGGAATCTCCTACGAGCAGTACTTC.

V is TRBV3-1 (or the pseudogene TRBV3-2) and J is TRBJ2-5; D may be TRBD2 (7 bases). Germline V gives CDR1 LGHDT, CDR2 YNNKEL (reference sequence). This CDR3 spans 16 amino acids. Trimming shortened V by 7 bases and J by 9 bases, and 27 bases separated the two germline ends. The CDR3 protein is CASTDEGGRYGSAQYF. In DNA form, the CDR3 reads TGTGCCAGCACCGACGAGGGGGGGAGATATGGGTCGGCCCAGTACTTC.

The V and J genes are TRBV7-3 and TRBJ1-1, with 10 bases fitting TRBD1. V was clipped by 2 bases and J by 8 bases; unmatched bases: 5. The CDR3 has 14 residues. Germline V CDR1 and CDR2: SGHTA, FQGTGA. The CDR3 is CASSLRQGAREAFF. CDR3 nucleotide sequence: TGTGCCAGCAGCTTACGACAGGGGGCTCGGGAAGCTTTCTTT.

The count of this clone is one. CDR3 sequence reads: CASLGRDSYEQYF. CDR3 in DNA: TGTGCCAGTCTTGGGAGGGATTCCTACGAGCAGTACTTC. V usage is TRBV19 and J usage is TRBJ2-7; 7 nucleotides match TRBD2. The CDR3 runs 13 residues. Germline values: CDR1 LNHDA, CDR2 SQIVND (reference sequence). V gave up 8 bases and J gave up 1 base; unmatched junction bases: 5.